These T cell receptor beta chains were read from a single sample in a study of shared clonotypes between healthy human individuals. The data were produced by immunoSEQ multiplex PCR, yet TCRdb's version contains in-frame clones alone and is incomplete. The repertoire has about 1.4 million clones, 96% of them found once; the top ten carry over 1%. The sample comprised naive CD4+ T cells sorted from blood. These receptors originate from a man younger than 40 in good health. Both conserved end residues are trimmed from each CDR3.

>TRBV5-4|TRBJ2-5
ASSLTPQETQY
>TRBV29-1|TRBJ2-5
SVIADAQETQY
>TRBV30|TRBJ1-4
ALGQVNEKLF
>TRBV28|TRBJ1-2
ASSKEPNYGYT
>TRBV18|TRBJ2-1
ASSPQSQYNEQF
>TRBV30|TRBJ2-7
ACLRDIDYEQY
>TRBV15|TRBJ1-4
ATSRETGGEKLF
>TRBV9|TRBJ2-3
ASSAAGTSGLSDTQY
>TRBV4-3|TRBJ2-2
ASSQDPSGSVSGELF
>TRBV6-1|TRBJ1-2
ASSVGAVGGFPLGYT
>TRBV6-6|TRBJ1-1
ASSYEGEAF
>TRBV27|TRBJ2-1
ASQVLAGDNEQF
>TRBV5-1|TRBJ2-1
ASSLAGGAYNEQF
>TRBV6-1|TRBJ2-1
ASRLASYNEQF
>TRBV7-2|TRBJ1-1
ASSSPTNTEAF
>TRBV5-1|TRBJ2-3
ASSLGLAGTDTQY
>TRBV21-1|TRBJ2-7
ASSAPKGGHEQY
>TRBV25-1|TRBJ2-7
ASSTTGREQY
>TRBV5-1|TRBJ1-1
ASSLVPPNTEAF
>TRBV7-9|TRBJ1-1
ASSFFQGTEAF
>TRBV6-5|TRBJ2-5
ASSYLSRETQY
>TRBV2|TRBJ2-1
ASSPGGRGGNEQF
>TRBV27|TRBJ2-1
ASTLADRYNEQF
>TRBV2|TRBJ2-1
ASKTWREGRVLNEQF
>TRBV7-9|TRBJ1-1
ASRPKDGSGGPMNTEAF
>TRBV14|TRBJ2-7
ASSQEGLAGYEQY
>TRBV6-6|TRBJ1-4
ASSGQGATNEKLF
>TRBV9|TRBJ2-1
ASSGQTGQVNEQF
>TRBV6-6|TRBJ2-7
ASSYQDGGEQY
>TRBV2|TRBJ2-1
ASSPYGTSGRTEF
>TRBV5-1|TRBJ2-7
ASSPSGSPEQY
>TRBV27|TRBJ2-1
ASSLLVTRPSSYNEQF
>TRBV18|TRBJ1-2
ASSPLGTGTRTDYGYT
>TRBV6-1|TRBJ2-5
ASSVVGAETQY
>TRBV18|TRBJ2-5
ASSPVRVAGVDGETQY
>TRBV28|TRBJ2-2
ASSPPGTEFTGELF
>TRBV7-2|TRBJ1-1
ASSLSYRTGDTEAF
>TRBV28|TRBJ2-1
ASSPIWGVNEQF
>TRBV6-6|TRBJ1-1
ASSYTTSGMTEAF
>TRBV5-1|TRBJ2-5
ASSPQGRETQY
>TRBV29-1|TRBJ1-5
SVASGVGNQPQH
>TRBV15|TRBJ1-2
ATSRGRGSGYT
>TRBV28|TRBJ2-5
ASRGAGAQETQY
>TRBV5-1|TRBJ2-3
ASSLPGLAATDTQY
>TRBV13|TRBJ2-5
ASSLEGVQETQY
>TRBV9|TRBJ2-3
ASSVEGHTQY
>TRBV5-5|TRBJ1-4
ASDTGARNEKLF
>TRBV6-1|TRBJ2-7
ASNQPPYEQY
>TRBV5-6|TRBJ2-1
ASSKDSYYNEQF
>TRBV7-9|TRBJ1-4
ASSFTATNEKLF